Described below is a single T cell receptor (beta chain) sequence and its context. Under the authors' procedure: Amplification with reference gene primers provided the estimates of nucleated cell counts. Data came from immunoSEQ multiplex PCR; TCRdb stores just in-frame clones and leaves some out. That table supplies the V and J calls and clone size; D and trimming were determined from the DNA. The data show 50,000 to 70,000 clones, with roughly 70% seen just once and approximately 50% held by the top ten. The sample belongs to a study of blood T cell repertoires in COVID-19. Study context: Spain, Italy and the United States supplied samples that represented acute and convalescent COVID-19. T cells, B-cell-depleted T cells, or PBMCs supplied cDNA or gDNA.

Trimming left V 4 bases short and J 0 bases short, with 16 bases between. The CDR3 is 16 residues long. CDR1 and CDR2 from the germline V gene are SGHKS and YYEKEE (reference sequence). The sample consisted of PBMCs or T cells enriched from blood (not recorded which). The receptor comes from a woman aged 60-70 years who had been exposed to COVID-19. This sequence joins TRBV5-5 and TRBJ1-1; D ambiguous. The CDR3 is CASSQDPALMNTEAFF. CDR3 nucleotides: TGTGCCAGCAGCCAAGACCCAGCACTAATGAACACTGAAGCTTTCTTT.